This T cell receptor beta chain was observed in a study of T cell responses to AZD1222 COVID-19 vaccine. CDR3 length: 13 amino acids. From germline, CDR1 is LNHNV and CDR2 YYDKDF (reference sequence). After removal of 5 bases from V and 12 bases from J, the junction contained 12 bases not matched to a gene. The study, taken as a whole, reports: Unmutated regions of variants are reportedly targeted by nearly half of spike-specific TCRs. Baseline seropositivity occurred in only a handful of AZD1222 recipients.

A word on this clone: Its antigen is still unknown.

The method was immunoSEQ multiplex PCR; TCRdb's version includes in-frame clones alone and lacks a portion of them. Here the sample spans over 120,000 clones, 80% to 95% being singletons. The material sequenced was peripheral blood, taken on day 0 of AZD1222 vaccination. The gene calls are TRBV15 and TRBJ1-1; 7 bases line up with TRBD1. The receptor was derived from an adult in good health. CDR3 loop: CATSPRQGPRTFF. The CDR3, as DNA: TGTGCCACCAGCCCTCGACAGGGCCCAAGAACTTTCTTT.